Sequencing of this T cell receptor beta chain was carried out in a study of blood T cell repertoires in COVID-19. As for the study in general: PBMCs, B-cell-depleted T cells, or T cells provided the cDNA or gDNA that made up the material.

Original processing notes: Using reference gene primer amplification, nucleated cell counts were estimated. Libraries were prepared by immunoSEQ multiplex PCR; TCRdb keeps only in-frame clonotypes and omits some of them. D and trimming were read from the DNA, whereas the V and J calls and clone size are those reported in that table. Here the sample spans about 260,000 clones, about 87% being singletons. Looked up from germline, CDR1 is SGHDT and CDR2 is YYEEEE. The length of the CDR3 is 18 residues. The junction had 17 bases not matched to a gene; V was cut back by 7 bases and J by 5 bases. Participants were aged about 18 to 95 years, lived in 24 US areas, and enrolled virtually. Participant-given clinical history determined each cohort assignment.

Sequenced sample: PBMCs or T cells enriched from blood (not recorded which). The chain couples TRBV5-6 to TRBJ2-1, with 11 bases fitting TRBD2. The source is a woman in her 50s who had recovered from COVID-19. CDR3 sequence reads: CASEQTAPTSGENNEQFF. For the CDR3, the DNA is TGTGCCAGCGAACAAACCGCGCCGACTAGCGGGGAAAACAATGAGCAGTTCTTC.